This entry is about one T cell receptor (beta chain). CDR3 length: 15 amino acids. V dropped 1 base and J dropped 4; count of bases not matched to a gene: 1. Germline V gene lookup returns CDR1 KGHDR and CDR2 SFDVKD. The entry originates in a study of blood T cell repertoires in COVID-19. The protocol was immunoSEQ multiplex PCR, while the TCRdb copy is restricted to in-frame clones and leaves out a portion. The data hold some 97,000 clones, with about nine tenths observed a single time. Sample: peripheral blood. The chain employs TRBV24-1 and TRBJ2-2; 8 nucleotides line up with TRBD1. The clonotype was recovered from a man aged 65-85 years with acute or convalescent COVID-19. CDR3 DNA: TGTGCCACCAGTGATTTCAGGGGGCCCACCGGGGAGCTGTTTTTT. Translation gives CATSDFRGPTGELFF.